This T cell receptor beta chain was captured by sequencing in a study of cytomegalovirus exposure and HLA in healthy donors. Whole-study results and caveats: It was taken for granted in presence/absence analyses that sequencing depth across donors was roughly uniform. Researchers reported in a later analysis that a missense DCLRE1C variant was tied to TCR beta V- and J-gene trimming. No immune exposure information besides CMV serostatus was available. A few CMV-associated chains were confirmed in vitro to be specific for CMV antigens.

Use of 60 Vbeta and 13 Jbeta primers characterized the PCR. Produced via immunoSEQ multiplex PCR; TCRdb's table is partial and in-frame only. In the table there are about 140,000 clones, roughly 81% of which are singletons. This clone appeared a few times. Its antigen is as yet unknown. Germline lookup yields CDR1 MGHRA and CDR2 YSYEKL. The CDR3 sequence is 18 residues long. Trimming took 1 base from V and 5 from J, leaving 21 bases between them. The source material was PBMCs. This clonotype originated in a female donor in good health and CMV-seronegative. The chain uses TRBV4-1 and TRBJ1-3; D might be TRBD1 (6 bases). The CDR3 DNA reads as TGCGCCAGCAGCCAAGGAGGGCTAACGGGGGGACACCGAAACACCATATATTTT. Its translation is CASSQGGLTGGHRNTIYF.